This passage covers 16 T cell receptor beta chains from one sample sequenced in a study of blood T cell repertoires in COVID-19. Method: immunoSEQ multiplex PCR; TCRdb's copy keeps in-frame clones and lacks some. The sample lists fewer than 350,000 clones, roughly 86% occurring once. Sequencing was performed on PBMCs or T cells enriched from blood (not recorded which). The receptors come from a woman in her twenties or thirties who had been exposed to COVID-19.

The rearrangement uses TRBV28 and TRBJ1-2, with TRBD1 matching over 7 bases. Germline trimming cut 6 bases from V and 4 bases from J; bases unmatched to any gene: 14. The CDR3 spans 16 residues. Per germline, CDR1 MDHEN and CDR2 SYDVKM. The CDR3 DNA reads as TGTGCCAGCAGCGCGGTCGAAATAACAGGGGTCTATGGCTACACCTTC. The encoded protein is CASSAVEITGVYGYTF.

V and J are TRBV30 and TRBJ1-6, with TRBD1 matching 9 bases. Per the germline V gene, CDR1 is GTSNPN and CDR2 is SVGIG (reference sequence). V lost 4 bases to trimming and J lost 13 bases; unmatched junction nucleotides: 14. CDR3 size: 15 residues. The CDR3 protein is CAWMSGGTGGSPLHF. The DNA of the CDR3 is TGTGCCTGGATGAGTGGGGGAACAGGGGGCAGTCCCCTCCACTTT.

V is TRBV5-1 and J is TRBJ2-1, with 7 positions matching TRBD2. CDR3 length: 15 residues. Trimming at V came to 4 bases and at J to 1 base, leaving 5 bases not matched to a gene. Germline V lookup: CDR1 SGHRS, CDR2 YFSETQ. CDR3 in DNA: TGCGCCAGCAGCGGGGGACTACTTTCCTACAATGAGCAGTTCTTC. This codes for CASSGGLLSYNEQFF.

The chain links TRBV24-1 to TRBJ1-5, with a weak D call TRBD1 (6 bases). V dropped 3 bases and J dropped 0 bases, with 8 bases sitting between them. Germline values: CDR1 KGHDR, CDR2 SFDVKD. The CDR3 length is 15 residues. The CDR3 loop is CATSDTGHSNQPQHF. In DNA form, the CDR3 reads TGTGCCACCAGTGATACAGGGCATAGCAATCAGCCCCAGCATTTT.

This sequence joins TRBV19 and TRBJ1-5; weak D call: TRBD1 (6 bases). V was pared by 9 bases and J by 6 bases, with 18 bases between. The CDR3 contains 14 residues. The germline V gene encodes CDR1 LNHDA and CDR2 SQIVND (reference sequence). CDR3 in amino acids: CASTSGTIFQPQHF. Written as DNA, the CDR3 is TGTGCCAGCACCTCCGGGACAATATTTCAGCCCCAGCATTTT.

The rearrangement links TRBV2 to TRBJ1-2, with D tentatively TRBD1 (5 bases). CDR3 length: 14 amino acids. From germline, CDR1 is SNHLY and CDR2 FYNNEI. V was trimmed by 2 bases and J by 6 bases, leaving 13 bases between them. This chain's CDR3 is CASSERGRMDGYTF. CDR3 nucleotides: TGTGCCAGCAGTGAAAGGGGCAGAATGGATGGCTACACCTTC.

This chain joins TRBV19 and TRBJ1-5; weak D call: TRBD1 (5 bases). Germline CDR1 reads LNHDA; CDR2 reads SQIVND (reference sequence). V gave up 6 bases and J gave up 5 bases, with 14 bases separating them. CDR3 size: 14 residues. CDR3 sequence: CASSSTGGYQPQHF. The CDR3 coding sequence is TGTGCCAGTAGCTCCACAGGCGGATATCAGCCCCAGCATTTT.

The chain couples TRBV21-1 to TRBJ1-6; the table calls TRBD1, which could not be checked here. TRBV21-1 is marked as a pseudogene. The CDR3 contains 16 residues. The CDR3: CASSKASGFGNSPLHF. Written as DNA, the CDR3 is TGTGCCAGCAGCAAGGCGTCAGGGTTTGGTAATTCACCCCTCCACTTT.

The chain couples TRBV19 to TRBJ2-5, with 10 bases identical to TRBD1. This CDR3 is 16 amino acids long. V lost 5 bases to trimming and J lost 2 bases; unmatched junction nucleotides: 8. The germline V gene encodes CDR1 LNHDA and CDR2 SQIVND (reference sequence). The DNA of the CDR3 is TGTGCCAGTAGTCGCCATGGACAGGGGGATCAAGAGACCCAGTACTTC. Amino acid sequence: CASSRHGQGDQETQYF. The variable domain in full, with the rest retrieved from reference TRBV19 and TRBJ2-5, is DGGITQSPKYLFRKEGQNVTLSCEQNLNHDAMYWYRQDPGQGLRLIYYSQIVNDFQKGDIAEGYSVSREKKESFPLTVTSAQKNPTAFYLCASSRHGQGDQETQYFGPGTRLLVL.

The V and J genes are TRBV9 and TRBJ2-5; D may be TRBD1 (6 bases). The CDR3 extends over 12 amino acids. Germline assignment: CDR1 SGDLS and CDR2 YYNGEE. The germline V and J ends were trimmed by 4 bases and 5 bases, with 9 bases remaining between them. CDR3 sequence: CASSPQGETQYF. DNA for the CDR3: TGTGCCAGCAGCCCTCAGGGGGAGACCCAGTACTTC.

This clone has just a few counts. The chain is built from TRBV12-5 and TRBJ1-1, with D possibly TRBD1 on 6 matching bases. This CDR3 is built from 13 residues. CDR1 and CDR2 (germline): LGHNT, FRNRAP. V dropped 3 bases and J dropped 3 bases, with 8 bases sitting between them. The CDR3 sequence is CASGFRTDTEAFF. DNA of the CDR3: TGTGCTAGTGGTTTCAGGACAGACACTGAAGCTTTCTTT.

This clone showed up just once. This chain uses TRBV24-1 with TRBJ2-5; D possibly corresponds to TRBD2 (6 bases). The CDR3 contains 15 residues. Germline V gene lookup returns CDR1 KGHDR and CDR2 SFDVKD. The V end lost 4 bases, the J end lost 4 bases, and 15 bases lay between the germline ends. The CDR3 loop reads CATSDLRVSGETQYF. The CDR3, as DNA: TGTGCCACCAGTGACCTTAGAGTTAGCGGAGAGACCCAGTACTTC.

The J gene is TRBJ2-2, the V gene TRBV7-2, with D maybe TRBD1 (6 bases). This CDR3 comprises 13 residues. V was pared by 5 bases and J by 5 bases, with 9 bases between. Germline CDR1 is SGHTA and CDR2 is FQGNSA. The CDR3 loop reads CASSRGGTGELFF. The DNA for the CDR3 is TGTGCCAGCAGCCGAGGGGGTACCGGGGAGCTGTTTTTT. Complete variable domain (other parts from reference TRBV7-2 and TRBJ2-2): GAGVSQSPSNKVTEKGKDVELRCDPISGHTALYWYRQSLGQGLEFLIYFQGNSAPDKSGLPSDRFSAERTGGSVSTLTIQRTQQEDSAVYLCASSRGGTGELFFGEGSRLTVL.

The CDR3 loop is CASSPPGTGGAGETQYF. The CDR3 coding sequence is TGTGCCAGCAGCCCCCCGGGGACAGGGGGCGCGGGAGAGACCCAGTACTTC. The chain uses TRBV7-9 and TRBJ2-5, with 12 bases lining up with TRBD1. This CDR3 is built from 17 residues. Losses at the gene ends were 5 bases for V and 4 bases for J; bases not matched to a gene: 11. CDR1 and CDR2 from the germline V gene are SEHNR and FQNEAQ (reference sequence).

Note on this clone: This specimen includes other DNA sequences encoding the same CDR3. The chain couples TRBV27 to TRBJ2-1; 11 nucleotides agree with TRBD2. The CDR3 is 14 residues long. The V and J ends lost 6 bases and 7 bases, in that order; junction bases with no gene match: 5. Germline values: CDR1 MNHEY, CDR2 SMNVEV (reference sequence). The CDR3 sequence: CASRTSGSRNEQFF. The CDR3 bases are TGTGCCAGCAGAACTAGCGGGAGTAGGAATGAGCAGTTCTTC.

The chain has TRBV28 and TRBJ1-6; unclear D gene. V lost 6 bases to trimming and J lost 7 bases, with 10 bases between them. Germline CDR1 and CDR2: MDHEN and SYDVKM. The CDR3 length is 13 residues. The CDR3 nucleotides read TGTGCCAGCAGCGACTCGGCGAATTCACCCCTCCACTTT. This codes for CASSDSANSPLHF.